Below are 27 T cell receptor beta chains sequenced from a single sample in a study of blood T cell repertoires in COVID-19. Profiling relied on immunoSEQ multiplex PCR, and the TCRdb table lists in-frame clones only, not all of them. This sample has roughly 340,000 clones, with more than 80% found just once. The material sequenced was PBMCs or T cells enriched from blood (not recorded which). These receptors were collected from a young man who had recovered from COVID-19.

The rearrangement uses TRBV7-9 and TRBJ1-2; 9 nucleotides align to TRBD1. Germline CDR1 reads SEHNR; CDR2 reads FQNEAQ (reference sequence). The CDR3 runs to 14 residues. J was trimmed by 4 bases and V by 4 bases; bases with no gene match: 4. This chain's CDR3 is CASSSPTGGYGYTF. For the CDR3, the DNA is TGTGCCAGCAGCTCCCCGACAGGGGGCTATGGCTACACCTTC.

The gene calls are TRBV19 and TRBJ1-6, with D maybe TRBD1 (5 bases). The CDR3 is 15 amino acids. V was shortened by 6 bases and J by 0 bases, with 9 bases between the two germline ends. CDR1 and CDR2 from the germline V gene are LNHDA and SQIVND (reference sequence). Written as DNA, the CDR3 is TGTGCCAGTAGCTCCGACAGCTCCTATAATTCACCCCTCCACTTT. It specifies CASSSDSSYNSPLHF.

The chain combines TRBV7-6 with TRBJ2-7, with 8 bases lining up with TRBD2. With 1 base clipped from V and 2 bases from J, the junction kept 7 bases outside the gene matches. Germline values: CDR1 SGHVS, CDR2 FNYEAQ. The CDR3 totals 16 residues. CDR3 nucleotides: TGTGCCAGCAGCTTAGGTGGGAGCGGGGGTACCTACGAGCAGTACTTC. Its protein is CASSLGGSGGTYEQYF.

The chain joins TRBV24-1 to TRBJ2-3; 8 bases are shared with TRBD1. There are 13 residues in the CDR3. Germline assignment: CDR1 KGHDR and CDR2 SFDVKD. V lost 9 bases, J lost 2 bases, and 3 bases stayed unmatched. Here the CDR3 DNA reads TGTGCCACCGGACAGGGCTTCACAGATACGCAGTATTTT. Its protein is CATGQGFTDTQYF.

The chain is built from TRBV5-1 and TRBJ1-2; the D gene is possibly TRBD1 (6 bases). Between the trimmed V and J ends, which lost 7 bases and 6 bases, there was a span of 19 bases. The CDR3 extends over 14 amino acids. The V gene's germline CDR1 is SGHRS and CDR2 YFSETQ. CDR3 DNA sequence: TGCGCCAGCGCACAGGGACCGGGTAATGATGGCTACACCTTC. This translates into CASAQGPGNDGYTF.

The chain links TRBV29-1 to TRBJ2-5, with 8 positions matching TRBD1. V shed 6 bases, J shed 9 bases, and the junction held 6 bases outside the gene matches. The CDR3 loop spans 11 amino acids. Germline V CDR1 and CDR2: SQVTM, ANQGSEA. The CDR3 nucleotides read TGCAGCGTCGAGGACAGGGCGGCCCAGTACTTC. Translation gives CSVEDRAAQYF.

V is TRBV6-5 and J is TRBJ2-7, with D possibly being TRBD1 (5 bases). Germline V lookup: CDR1 MNHEY, CDR2 SVGAGI. The germline V and J ends were trimmed by 6 bases and 1 base, with 10 bases remaining between them. The CDR3 loop spans 13 amino acids. CDR3 loop: CASRDRPSYEQYF. Here the CDR3 DNA reads TGTGCCAGCAGAGACAGACCTTCCTACGAGCAGTACTTC.

The rearrangement links TRBV5-6 to TRBJ2-2; 8 nucleotides match TRBD1. CDR3 size: 16 residues. With 4 bases clipped from V and 7 bases from J, the junction kept 12 bases outside the gene matches. Germline V lookup: CDR1 SGHDT, CDR2 YYEEEE. In nucleotides, the CDR3 is TGTGCCAGCAGCCTACCTCGGGACAGGTTGAGCGGGGAGCTGTTTTTT. It specifies CASSLPRDRLSGELFF. Full variable domain (outside the CDR3, taken from reference TRBV5-6 and TRBJ2-2): DAGVTQSPTHLIKTRGQQVTLRCSPKSGHDTVSWYQQALGQGPQFIFQYYEEEERQRGNFPDRFSGHQFPNYSSELNVNALLLGDSALYLCASSLPRDRLSGELFFGEGSRLTVL.

This chain uses TRBV6-5 with TRBJ2-7, with 9 bases lining up with TRBD1. J gave up 3 bases and V 4 bases, and 4 bases lay outside the gene matches. This CDR3 comprises 14 residues. Germline loops: CDR1 MNHEY, CDR2 SVGAGI. CDR3 residues: CASSSGTGIYEQYF. The CDR3 nucleotides read TGTGCCAGCAGTTCGGGGACAGGGATCTACGAGCAGTACTTC.

The CDR3 protein is CASSTQARGGSTDTQYF. CDR3 DNA sequence: TGTGCCAGTAGTACCCAAGCAAGGGGGGGGAGCACAGATACGCAGTATTTT. The gene calls are TRBV19 and TRBJ2-3; TRBD2 might be the D (7 bases). The length of the CDR3 is 17 residues. Per the germline V gene, CDR1 is LNHDA and CDR2 is SQIVND (reference sequence). V was cut by 4 bases and J by 0 bases, with 17 bases left in between.

This clone has only a few counts. The chain joins TRBV7-9 to TRBJ1-6; TRBD1 might be the D (5 bases). Germline CDR1 reads SEHNR; CDR2 reads FQNEAQ (reference sequence). V was trimmed by 1 base and J by 7 bases, leaving 14 bases between them. The CDR3 totals 16 residues. This CDR3 reads CASSLGAGEMNSPLHF. The CDR3, as DNA: TGTGCCAGCAGCTTAGGGGCGGGGGAAATGAATTCACCCCTCCACTTT.

The chain recombines TRBV6-1 with TRBJ2-6; the match to TRBD1 covers 7 bases. The CDR3 spans 17 residues. The V segment lost 4 bases and the J segment 0 bases; nucleotides outside the gene matches: 6. Germline CDR1 reads MNHNS; CDR2 reads SASEGT. The CDR3 region is CASSVGTVSSGANVLTF. DNA of the CDR3: TGTGCCAGCAGTGTCGGGACAGTCAGCTCTGGGGCCAACGTCCTGACTTTC.

The V and J genes are TRBV18 and TRBJ1-1, with D unclear. There are 15 residues in the CDR3. Germline V gene data show CDR1 as KGHSH and CDR2 as LQKENI. V dropped 2 bases and J dropped 4 bases, with 14 bases sitting between them. Here the CDR3 reads CASSPGPGLLTEAFF. The CDR3 DNA reads as TGTGCCAGCTCACCAGGTCCGGGTTTGCTCACTGAAGCTTTCTTT.

The chain is built from TRBV6-5 and TRBJ2-1, with 11 bases lining up with TRBD2. Germline CDR1 is MNHEY and CDR2 is SVGAGI. V shed 0 bases and J 4 bases; nucleotides not matched to a gene: 2. The CDR3 is 16 residues long. CDR3 loop: CASSYSASGGYNEQFF. The DNA of the CDR3 is TGTGCCAGCAGTTACTCGGCTAGCGGGGGGTACAATGAGCAGTTCTTC.

This clone turned up a few times. The chain has TRBV9 and TRBJ2-1; 9 positions agree with TRBD2. CDR1 is SGDLS, CDR2 YYNGEE, per germline. This CDR3 has 15 amino acids. The V and J ends lost 4 bases and 8 bases, in that order; junction bases with no gene match: 10. For the CDR3, the DNA is TGTGCCAGCAGCACACAACATAGCGGGAGAGATGAGCAGTTCTTC. Its translation: CASSTQHSGRDEQFF.

The sample holds one count of this clone. V usage is TRBV7-2 and J usage is TRBJ1-2, with D maybe TRBD1 (5 bases). Germline V gene sequence: CDR1 SGHTA, CDR2 FQGNSA. V was clipped by 1 base and J by 4 bases, with 13 bases between them. The CDR3 sequence is 15 residues long. This CDR3 is CASSLEGRQGYGYTF. CDR3 DNA sequence: TGTGCCAGCAGCTTAGAGGGGAGGCAGGGCTATGGCTACACCTTC.

The chain employs TRBV6-6 and TRBJ1-4; TRBD1 matches 7 bases. This CDR3 comprises 16 residues. Germline trimming cut 4 bases from V and 0 bases from J; bases unmatched to any gene: 5. Germline CDR1 MNHNY, CDR2 SVGAGI (reference sequence). This CDR3 reads CASSWGQTTTNEKLFF. The DNA for the CDR3 is TGTGCCAGCAGTTGGGGACAGACAACAACTAATGAAAAACTGTTTTTT.

This chain links TRBV6-1 with TRBJ1-5; 8 bases match TRBD1. The V gene end was trimmed by 4 bases and the J gene end by 3 bases; junction bases not matched to a gene: 8. The germline CDR1 and CDR2 sequences are MNHNS and SASEGT. This CDR3 spans 16 amino acids. CDR3 bases: TGTGCCAGCAGTGCCCTGACAGGGGCCAACAATCAGCCCCAGCATTTT. It codes for CASSALTGANNQPQHF.

CDR3 coding DNA: TGTGCCAGCAGCCAAGATAAAAGGGGCACTGAAGCTTTCTTT. It encodes CASSQDKRGTEAFF. This rearrangement joins TRBV4-2 to TRBJ1-1, with D perhaps matching TRBD1 (5 bases). The germline V gene has CDR1 LGHNA and CDR2 YNFKEQ. Deletions cut 0 bases from V and 4 bases from J, with 9 bases between. The CDR3 loop spans 14 amino acids.

The V gene is TRBV3-1 (or the pseudogene TRBV3-2), the J gene TRBJ2-2, with D maybe TRBD2 (5 bases). Germline assignment: CDR1 LGHDT and CDR2 YNNKEL (reference sequence). V was clipped by 0 bases and J by 7 bases, with 18 bases between them. The length of the CDR3 is 17 residues. CDR3 sequence reads: CASSQDWEPITDGELFF. The CDR3 coding sequence is TGTGCCAGCAGCCAAGACTGGGAGCCTATAACAGACGGGGAGCTGTTTTTT.

V usage is TRBV7-2 and J usage is TRBJ2-7; no reliable D call. The length of the CDR3 is 13 residues. CDR1 is SGHTA, CDR2 FQGNSA, per germline. V shed 3 bases and J shed 6 bases, with 12 bases lying between them. CDR3 nucleotides: TGTGCCAGCAGCTTTTGGCAATCGGGCGAGCAGTACTTC. Translation gives CASSFWQSGEQYF.

The rearrangement links TRBV28 to TRBJ2-1, with 11 bases matching TRBD2. The CDR3 length is 16 residues. J was trimmed by 4 bases and V by 5 bases; bases with no gene match: 7. Germline CDR1 and CDR2: MDHEN and SYDVKM. The CDR3 sequence: CASSLGGLAAYNEQFF. CDR3 nucleotides: TGTGCCAGCAGTCTAGGGGGACTAGCGGCTTACAATGAGCAGTTCTTC.

The chain links TRBV6-5 to TRBJ1-2; D might be TRBD1 (5 bases). The CDR3 has 11 residues. Trimming stripped 9 bases from V and 8 bases from J, with 13 bases between. From germline, CDR1 is MNHEY and CDR2 SVGAGI. CDR3 nucleotides: TGTGCCAGTTCGTCAGGGTTAGGCTACACCTTC. This translates into CASSSGLGYTF.

The rearrangement links TRBV12-5 to TRBJ2-2, with D unresolved. V was pared by 3 bases and J by 1 base, with 6 bases between. This CDR3 has 14 residues. Germline-derived CDR1 and CDR2 are LGHNT and FRNRAP. CDR3 sequence (DNA): TGTGCTAGTGGTTTTCCCGGGAACACCGGGGAGCTGTTTTTT. This codes for CASGFPGNTGELFF.

The chain joins TRBV5-6 to TRBJ2-5, with 8 bases identical to TRBD1. In germline, CDR1 is SGHDT, CDR2 YYEEEE. The CDR3 has 14 residues. The junction had 4 bases not matched to a gene; V was cut back by 4 bases and J by 2 bases. The CDR3 reads CASSKTGAQETQYF. As DNA, the CDR3 is TGTGCCAGCAGCAAGACAGGGGCGCAAGAGACCCAGTACTTC. Based on the CDR3 plus reference TRBV5-6 and TRBJ2-5, the full variable domain is DAGVTQSPTHLIKTRGQQVTLRCSPKSGHDTVSWYQQALGQGPQFIFQYYEEEERQRGNFPDRFSGHQFPNYSSELNVNALLLGDSALYLCASSKTGAQETQYFGPGTRLLVL.

In DNA, the CDR3 is TGCGCCAGCAGCCAACCTGGGACTTTCCAAGAGACCCAGTACTTC. The encoded protein is CASSQPGTFQETQYF. This rearrangement joins TRBV4-1 to TRBJ2-5; perhaps TRBD2 as D (6 bases). The CDR3 length is 15 residues. CDR1 is MGHRA, CDR2 YSYEKL, per germline. V dropped 2 bases and J dropped 1 base, with 11 bases sitting between them.

In this sample, this clone turned up a few times. V is TRBV18 and J is TRBJ2-7; TRBD1 matches at 7 bases. The CDR3 contains 14 residues. CDR1 is KGHSH, CDR2 LQKENI, per germline. V trimming: 3 bases; J trimming: 7 bases; junction bases outside the gene matches: 9. The chain's CDR3 is CASSPRGQPWEQYF. The CDR3 DNA follows: TGTGCCAGCTCACCCCGGGGACAGCCGTGGGAGCAGTACTTC.